This passage covers 27 T cell receptor beta chains from one sample sequenced in a study of blood T cell repertoires in COVID-19. Assay used: immunoSEQ multiplex PCR; TCRdb lists only in-frame clones, some missing. The data contain under 20,000 clones, under 85% of them singletons. Input material: peripheral blood. The receptors were gathered from a man aged 65 to 79 with COVID-19, enrolled during active disease.

This clone was counted between two and nine times. The J gene is TRBJ2-3, the V gene TRBV6-5; TRBD2 is a possible D gene (6 bases). The CDR3 spans 15 residues. The V and J ends lost 10 bases and 0 bases respectively, with 17 bases between them. Looked up from germline, CDR1 is MNHEY and CDR2 is SVGAGI. CDR3 in DNA: TGTGCCACCCAAAGGAGGGCTTCTAGCACAGATACGCAGTATTTT. It yields the protein CATQRRASSTDTQYF.

In DNA, the CDR3 is TGTGCCAGCAGCCCCTTATGGGGACTAGCGGGAAGTTCCTACGAGCAGTACTTC. Its protein product is CASSPLWGLAGSSYEQYF. J is TRBJ2-7 and V is TRBV7-8, with 13 bases identical to TRBD2. The CDR3 covers 18 residues. Trimming cost V 5 bases and J 1 base; bases outside gene matches: 11. CDR1 SGHVS and CDR2 FQNEAQ come from the germline V gene.

The V and J genes are TRBV5-6 and TRBJ1-1; D not resolved. CDR1 is SGHDT, CDR2 YYEEEE, per germline. The V end lost 4 bases, the J end lost 3 bases, and 7 bases lay between the germline ends. The CDR3 totals 12 residues. The CDR3 here is CASSLPYTEAFF. In DNA, the CDR3 is TGTGCCAGCAGCCTCCCGTACACTGAAGCTTTCTTT.

V and J are TRBV5-1 and TRBJ1-4, with TRBD1 as a possible D gene (5 bases). The CDR3 loop spans 15 amino acids. Looked up from germline, CDR1 is SGHRS and CDR2 is YFSETQ. The V end lost 0 bases, the J end lost 8 bases, and 14 bases lay between the germline ends. The CDR3: CASSLGKTGGEKLFF. DNA of the CDR3: TGCGCCAGCAGCTTGGGAAAAACTGGGGGGGAAAAACTGTTTTTT.

This clone was observed a handful of times. In DNA form, the CDR3 reads TGTGCCACCAGTAAAGCGGGTTCTAGCACAGATACGCAGTATTTT. It encodes CATSKAGSSTDTQYF. This sequence joins TRBV24-1 and TRBJ2-3; perhaps TRBD2 as D (6 bases). This CDR3 is 15 amino acids long. CDR1 is KGHDR and CDR2 is SFDVKD in the germline V gene. V shed 6 bases and J shed 0 bases, with 12 bases lying between them.

The chain uses TRBV15 and TRBJ2-7, with unresolved D. The CDR3 covers 15 residues. The germline gives CDR1 LNHNV, CDR2 YYDKDF (reference sequence). The ends were cut back, 4 bases at V and 0 bases at J, with 13 bases in the middle. This CDR3 reads CATSTDTSSSYEQYF. The CDR3 DNA reads as TGTGCCACCAGCACCGACACGTCCAGCTCCTACGAGCAGTACTTC.

The chain has TRBV19 and TRBJ2-3; 10 bases map to TRBD2. V shed 9 bases, J shed 6 bases, and the junction held 12 bases outside the gene matches. The CDR3 runs 15 residues. The V gene's germline CDR1 is LNHDA and CDR2 SQIVND (reference sequence). The CDR3 sequence: CASRGTSVSLDTQYF. The CDR3 DNA follows: TGTGCCAGCAGAGGGACTAGCGTGAGTCTCGATACGCAGTATTTT.

The V call is TRBV7-9, the J call TRBJ1-1; 9 positions match TRBD1. The CDR3 has 16 residues. V was pared by 4 bases and J by 0 bases, with 6 bases of the junction left unmatched. Germline V gene sequence: CDR1 SEHNR, CDR2 FQNEAQ (reference sequence). The CDR3 coding sequence is TGTGCCAGCAGCTCACAGGGGGCGCGGGTGAACACTGAAGCTTTCTTT. It is translated as CASSSQGARVNTEAFF.

The rearrangement links TRBV10-1 to TRBJ1-5; D is unclear. Germline CDR1 reads WNHNN; CDR2 reads SYGVQD (reference sequence). This CDR3 is 16 amino acids long. The V end lost 0 bases, the J end lost 2 bases, and 11 bases lay between the germline ends. The CDR3 DNA sequence: TGCGCCAGCAGTGAGTCCGGGATTGGGGGCAATCAGCCCCAGCATTTT. This encodes CASSESGIGGNQPQHF.

The chain joins TRBV2 to TRBJ2-2; a weak D match, TRBD2 (7 bases). Germline lookup yields CDR1 SNHLY and CDR2 FYNNEI. CDR3 length equals 17 residues. V was clipped by 1 base and J by 3 bases, with 15 bases between them. The CDR3 is CASSEGFGGGYTGELFF. The CDR3, as DNA: TGTGCCAGCAGTGAAGGTTTTGGCGGGGGCTACACCGGGGAGCTGTTTTTT.

The chain joins TRBV12-3 or TRBV12-4 to TRBJ2-5; weak D call: TRBD2 (7 bases). CDR3 length: 11 residues. The V end was cut by 6 bases, the J end by 6 bases, with 8 bases between. The DNA for the CDR3 is TGTGCCAGCAGGCGGGGGCAGACCCAGTACTTC. It translates to CASRRGQTQYF.

This sequence joins TRBV6-5 and TRBJ1-1; TRBD1 matches 11 bases. This CDR3 region has 13 residues. V dropped 7 bases and J dropped 6; count of bases not matched to a gene: 4. Germline V gives CDR1 MNHEY, CDR2 SVGAGI. CDR3 region: CASTRDRGAEAFF. In DNA, the CDR3 is TGTGCCAGCACCCGGGACAGGGGGGCTGAAGCTTTCTTT.

The J gene is TRBJ2-1, the V gene TRBV7-9; a weak D match, TRBD1 (6 bases). Deletions cut 2 bases from V and 6 bases from J, with 8 bases between. Germline V gene data show CDR1 as SEHNR and CDR2 as FQNEAQ (reference sequence). This CDR3 is built from 13 residues. The CDR3 loop reads CASSLWDTNEQFF. In DNA form, the CDR3 reads TGTGCCAGCAGCTTATGGGACACCAATGAGCAGTTCTTC.

V gene TRBV6-5 combines with J gene TRBJ1-2, with no clear D. V dropped 7 bases and J dropped 6 bases, with 12 bases sitting between them. Looked up from germline, CDR1 is MNHEY and CDR2 is SVGAGI. The CDR3 spans 12 residues. CDR3 DNA: TGTGCCAGCACCAGATCGGGGAATGGCTACACCTTC. Translating it yields CASTRSGNGYTF.

The chain employs TRBV5-8 and TRBJ1-4; TRBD1 matches at 7 bases. Germline values: CDR1 SGHTS, CDR2 YDEGEE. The CDR3 has 17 residues. J lost 1 base, V lost 4 bases, and 10 bases had no gene match. Here the CDR3 DNA reads TGTGCCAGCAGCCTCGGGGCAGGGGGAGGAACTAATGAAAAACTGTTTTTT. This gives the protein CASSLGAGGGTNEKLFF.

This clone occurred a few times. This sequence joins TRBV19 and TRBJ1-1; D may be TRBD1 (6 bases). This CDR3 is built from 15 residues. V lost 1 base and J 5 bases, leaving 14 bases between the germline ends. In germline, CDR1 is LNHDA, CDR2 SQIVND (reference sequence). CDR3 DNA sequence: TGTGCCAGTAGTATAGTCCCAGGGGAGGGGACTGAAGCTTTCTTT. Its translation is CASSIVPGEGTEAFF.

The rearrangement uses TRBV28 and TRBJ1-5; 8 bases line up with TRBD1. There are 16 residues in the CDR3. Germline assignment: CDR1 MDHEN and CDR2 SYDVKM. The junction had 11 bases not matched to a gene; V was cut back by 6 bases and J by 4 bases. CDR3 loop: CASRPPGTGLNQPQHF. The DNA for the CDR3 is TGTGCCAGCAGGCCCCCCGGGACAGGACTTAATCAGCCCCAGCATTTT.

The V call is TRBV19, the J call TRBJ1-1; D remains unclear. Trimming stripped 5 bases from V and 0 bases from J, with 13 bases between. Germline V CDR1 and CDR2: LNHDA, SQIVND (reference sequence). The CDR3 spans 15 residues. CDR3 nucleotide sequence: TGTGCCAGTAGTCCCGCGAGAGGCATGAACACTGAAGCTTTCTTT. It specifies CASSPARGMNTEAFF.

This clone turned up a few times. The chain couples TRBV10-3 to TRBJ2-7, with TRBD1 identical over 7 bases. The CDR3 has 15 residues. The J segment lost 5 bases and the V segment lost 3 bases, leaving 10 bases of the junction unmatched. Germline CDR1 reads ENHRY; CDR2 reads SYGVKD. The CDR3 coding sequence is TGTGCCATCAGTGATCGAGGTCAGGGGGACCACGAGCAGTACTTC. The encoded protein is CAISDRGQGDHEQYF.

This chain uses TRBV7-9 with TRBJ1-3; no clear D gene. V was shortened by 1 base and J by 3 bases, with 13 bases between the two germline ends. Per the germline V gene, CDR1 is SEHNR and CDR2 is FQNEAQ (reference sequence). The CDR3 runs to 16 residues. CDR3 bases: TGTGCCAGCAGCTTAGGTAGTCGATCCTATGGAAACACCATATATTTT. This translates into CASSLGSRSYGNTIYF.

V gene TRBV9 combines with J gene TRBJ2-6; 9 bases match TRBD1. After removal of 4 bases from V and 0 bases from J, the junction contained 5 bases not matched to a gene. Germline V gene data show CDR1 as SGDLS and CDR2 as YYNGEE. CDR3 length equals 17 residues. CDR3 residues: CASSRDRVGSGANVLTF. CDR3 sequence (DNA): TGTGCCAGCAGCCGGGACAGGGTGGGCTCTGGGGCCAACGTCCTGACTTTC.

The CDR3 nucleotides are TGTGCCAGTACCTCAGGACCAGGAGGTTCTACATCAGCCCAGCATTTT. As protein: CASTSGPGGSTSAQHF. This chain joins TRBV19 and TRBJ1-5; D not certain. The ends were cut back, 7 bases at V and 11 bases at J, with 27 bases in the middle. The germline V gene has CDR1 LNHDA and CDR2 SQIVND (reference sequence). The CDR3 is 16 amino acids. Full variable domain (missing parts from reference TRBV19 and TRBJ1-5): DGGITQSPKYLFRKEGQNVTLSCEQNLNHDAMYWYRQDPGQGLRLIYYSQIVNDFQKGDIAEGYSVSREKKESFPLTVTSAQKNPTAFYLCASTSGPGGSTSAQHFGDGTRLSIL.

The chain employs TRBV5-5 and TRBJ1-3, with 8 bases aligning to TRBD1. Trimming cost V 5 bases and J 0 bases; bases outside gene matches: 4. This CDR3 spans 15 amino acids. Germline V gives CDR1 SGHKS, CDR2 YYEKEE (reference sequence). The CDR3 region is CASSPGGLSGNTIYF. Here the CDR3 DNA reads TGTGCCAGCAGTCCAGGGGGCCTCTCTGGAAACACCATATATTTT.

The rearrangement uses TRBV5-1 and TRBJ2-1; D is possibly TRBD2 (6 bases). The germline V gene has CDR1 SGHRS and CDR2 YFSETQ. The germline V and J ends were trimmed by 1 base and 4 bases, with 12 bases remaining between them. The CDR3 has 15 residues. In DNA, the CDR3 is TGCGCCAGCAGCTTGATGGAGGGGCAATACAATGAGCAGTTCTTC. It specifies CASSLMEGQYNEQFF. Filled out from reference TRBV5-1 and TRBJ2-1, the complete variable domain reads KAGVTQTPRYLIKTRGQQVTLSCSPISGHRSVSWYQQTPGQGLQFLFEYFSETQRNKGNFPGRFSGRQFSNSRSEMNVSTLELGDSALYLCASSLMEGQYNEQFFGPGTRLTVL.

The rearrangement joins TRBV5-1 to TRBJ1-1; weak D call: TRBD1 (5 bases). The CDR3 length is 14 residues. V was pared by 0 bases and J by 4 bases, with 10 bases between. Looked up from germline, CDR1 is SGHRS and CDR2 is YFSETQ. Here the CDR3 DNA reads TGCGCCAGCAGCTTGGCCGGGGGTGGCACTGAAGCTTTCTTT. Translating gives CASSLAGGGTEAFF.

V is TRBV4-2 and J is TRBJ2-7, with 7 positions matching TRBD2. CDR3 length: 16 residues. With V trimmed by 4 bases and J by 0 bases, 9 bases remained unmatched. CDR1 and CDR2 from the germline V gene are LGHNA and YNFKEQ. The CDR3: CASSRQTSQISYEQYF. CDR3 coding DNA: TGTGCCAGCAGCCGCCAGACTAGCCAGATCTCCTACGAGCAGTACTTC.

This chain links TRBV6-5 with TRBJ1-2; a possible D gene is TRBD1 (5 bases). In germline, CDR1 is MNHEY, CDR2 SVGAGI. The CDR3 has 14 amino acids. Deletions cut 5 bases from V and 8 bases from J, with 18 bases between. The CDR3 loop is CASSKAGTAGGYTF. CDR3 in DNA: TGTGCCAGCAGTAAGGCCGGGACCGCGGGGGGCTACACCTTC.